The 21 T cell receptor beta chains listed next were all sequenced from one sample in a study of T cell responses to AZD1222 COVID-19 vaccine. Data came from immunoSEQ multiplex PCR; TCRdb stores just in-frame clones and leaves some out. The sample records 90,000 to 150,000 clones, around 87% being singletons. The source material was peripheral blood, sampled on day 0 of AZD1222 vaccination. All receptors derive from an adult in good health.

This chain links TRBV5-4 with TRBJ2-5; 15 nucleotides agree with TRBD2. The CDR3 sequence is 16 residues long. Trimming removed 4 bases from V and 3 bases from J; junction bases left unmatched: 4. CDR1 is SGHNT, CDR2 YYREEE, per germline (reference sequence). CDR3 in DNA: TGTGCCAGCAGCCCGGGACTAGCGGGGGGAAAAGAGACCCAGTACTTC. This translates into CASSPGLAGGKETQYF.

The chain combines TRBV7-2 with TRBJ1-4; D ambiguous. Trimming took 3 bases from V and 7 from J, leaving 18 bases between them. This CDR3 spans 16 amino acids. Germline V gene sequence: CDR1 SGHTA, CDR2 FQGNSA. CDR3 region: CASSLVPGYTTEKLFF. DNA of the CDR3: TGTGCCAGCAGCTTGGTTCCCGGGTACACAACTGAAAAACTGTTTTTT. The full variable domain, in which reference TRBV7-2 and TRBJ1-4 provide the parts outside the CDR3, is GAGVSQSPSNKVTEKGKDVELRCDPISGHTALYWYRQSLGQGLEFLIYFQGNSAPDKSGLPSDRFSAERTGGSVSTLTIQRTQQEDSAVYLCASSLVPGYTTEKLFFGSGTQLSVL.

The genes are TRBV3-1 (or the pseudogene TRBV3-2) and TRBJ1-6; 7 bases line up with TRBD1. V gave up 4 bases and J gave up 4 bases; unmatched junction bases: 10. CDR1 and CDR2 (germline): LGHDT, YNNKEL (reference sequence). This CDR3 comprises 17 residues. CDR3 sequence (DNA): TGTGCCAGCAGCCGACGGGGACAGCGAGCATATAATTCACCCCTCCACTTT. Translation gives CASSRRGQRAYNSPLHF.

The chain combines TRBV7-3 with TRBJ1-1, with D unresolved. The CDR3 totals 13 residues. CDR1 and CDR2 from the germline V gene are SGHTA and FQGTGA. Trimming removed 4 bases at V and 1 base at J, with 7 bases between. The CDR3 nucleotides are TGTGCCAGCAGCTCAGACAAGAACACTGAAGCTTTCTTT. Translated: CASSSDKNTEAFF.

The CDR3 DNA is TGCGCCAGCAGCCAAGAAGTGCAGAAACTGATTGGAAACACCATATATTTT. It encodes CASSQEVQKLIGNTIYF. The chain recombines TRBV4-1 with TRBJ1-3, with D unclear. This CDR3 contains 17 residues. Germline CDR1 MGHRA, CDR2 YSYEKL. Between the trimmed V and J ends, which lost 0 bases and 3 bases, there was a span of 15 bases.

As concerns this clone: The junction differs from germline at one of its ends, possibly a read error. The chain carries TRBV18 and TRBJ1-4, with 7 bases that match TRBD1. The CDR3 runs to 13 residues. CDR1 is KGHSH, CDR2 LQKENI, per germline. The CDR3 loop reads CASSQGTNEKLFF. The CDR3 bases are TGTGCTAGCTCACAGGGGACTAATGAAAAACTGTTTTTT.

V and J are TRBV19 and TRBJ2-6; a possible D gene is TRBD2 (7 bases). V lost 5 bases and J lost 4, with 12 bases in between. The CDR3 consists of 15 residues. Germline CDR1 and CDR2: LNHDA and SQIVND (reference sequence). The CDR3 bases are TGTGCCAGTAGTGAGGGGGGGACCGGGGCCAACGTCCTGACTTTC. This sequence encodes CASSEGGTGANVLTF. The full variable domain, rest sourced from reference TRBV19 and TRBJ2-6, is DGGITQSPKYLFRKEGQNVTLSCEQNLNHDAMYWYRQDPGQGLRLIYYSQIVNDFQKGDIAEGYSVSREKKESFPLTVTSAQKNPTAFYLCASSEGGTGANVLTFGAGSRLTVL.

The V call is TRBV10-3, the J call TRBJ1-1, with D possibly TRBD1 on 5 matching bases. The CDR3 runs to 13 residues. Germline CDR1 is ENHRY and CDR2 is SYGVKD. Between the trimmed V and J ends, which lost 6 bases and 1 base, there was a span of 9 bases. The CDR3 DNA reads as TGTGCCATCAGGACCCAGGGGAACACTGAAGCTTTCTTT. This codes for CAIRTQGNTEAFF.

The rearrangement joins TRBV6-6 to TRBJ2-7; TRBD2 aligns across 12 bases. The germline CDR1 and CDR2 sequences are MNHNY and SVGAGI (reference sequence). Germline trimming cut 6 bases from V and 3 bases from J; bases unmatched to any gene: 15. The CDR3 totals 18 residues. The CDR3 reads CASSRLAGDTVGVYEQYF. The CDR3 DNA is TGTGCCAGCAGCCGACTAGCGGGGGATACTGTGGGAGTCTACGAGCAGTACTTC.

A remark on this clone: This CDR3 is also generated by other DNA sequences in the sample. V gene TRBV5-4 combines with J gene TRBJ1-2, with 11 bases fitting TRBD1. Germline assignment: CDR1 SGHNT and CDR2 YYREEE (reference sequence). J gave up 2 bases and V 4 bases, and 4 bases lay outside the gene matches. The CDR3 has 15 amino acids. Written as DNA, the CDR3 is TGTGCCAGCAGCCTTGGGACAGGGGGGAACTATGGCTACACCTTC. It codes for CASSLGTGGNYGYTF.

This sequence joins TRBV5-8 and TRBJ1-1, with D possibly being TRBD1 (5 bases). V was pared by 3 bases and J by 1 base, with 13 bases between. This CDR3 is 15 amino acids long. The germline V gene encodes CDR1 SGHTS and CDR2 YDEGEE. The CDR3 DNA sequence: TGTGCCAGCAGCTCAAATCGGGGCTCGAACACTGAAGCTTTCTTT. As protein: CASSSNRGSNTEAFF.

This sequence joins TRBV6-2 or TRBV6-3 and TRBJ1-1, with a weak D call TRBD1 (5 bases). The V and J ends lost 2 bases and 4 bases respectively, with 20 bases between them. The CDR3 runs to 17 residues. Looked up from germline, CDR1 is MNHEY and CDR2 is SVGEGT. The CDR3 is CASSYDPSYLGGTEAFF. Written as DNA, the CDR3 is TGTGCCAGCAGTTACGATCCGTCGTATCTCGGGGGCACTGAAGCTTTCTTT.

In DNA, the CDR3 is TGTGCCAGCAGCTACAGGGGGGCGAAAGAGACCCAGTACTTC. It specifies CASSYRGAKETQYF. This rearrangement joins TRBV5-6 to TRBJ2-5, with 8 positions matching TRBD1. The CDR3 sequence is 14 residues long. With V trimmed by 3 bases and J by 3 bases, 4 bases remained unmatched. Per the germline V gene, CDR1 is SGHDT and CDR2 is YYEEEE.

This chain joins TRBV14 and TRBJ1-1; tentative D call: TRBD1 (5 bases). The CDR3 covers 15 residues. CDR1 is SGHDN, CDR2 FVKESK, per germline. V dropped 1 base and J dropped 1 base, with 10 bases sitting between them. CDR3 nucleotides: TGTGCCAGCAGCCAAGGAGGACATGCGAACACTGAAGCTTTCTTT. This codes for CASSQGGHANTEAFF.

V usage is TRBV29-1 and J usage is TRBJ1-1; 7 bases align to TRBD1. CDR1 is SQVTM, CDR2 ANQGSEA, per germline. The CDR3 is 13 amino acids. After removal of 7 bases from V and 7 bases from J, the junction contained 12 bases not matched to a gene. CDR3 sequence reads: CSALTGKEVEAFF. The CDR3 nucleotides read TGCAGCGCCCTGACAGGGAAGGAGGTTGAAGCTTTCTTT.

This clone was counted once. The genes are TRBV4-3 and TRBJ1-5, with unresolved D. With 0 bases removed from V and 0 bases from J, the gap between germline ends came to 6 bases. The CDR3 sequence is 15 residues long. CDR1 is LGHNA and CDR2 is YSLEER in the germline V gene. The CDR3 protein is CASSQEGLSNQPQHF. The CDR3 DNA is TGCGCCAGCAGCCAAGAAGGCCTTAGCAATCAGCCCCAGCATTTT.

The chain carries TRBV21-1 and TRBJ2-7; no check of the table's D call, TRBD2, against the DNA was made. TRBV21-1 is classified as a pseudogene. The CDR3 contains 13 residues. This chain's CDR3 is CASSSRVSYEQYF. The CDR3 nucleotides are TGTGCCAGCAGCAGTCGGGTGTCCTACGAGCAGTACTTC.

This clone has a single count. Written as DNA, the CDR3 is TGTGCCAGTAGTATTTCCCGGGACGGCAACTATGGCTACACCTTC. Residues: CASSISRDGNYGYTF. The gene calls are TRBV19 and TRBJ1-2, with D possibly being TRBD1 (5 bases). The CDR3 runs to 15 residues. Germline lookup yields CDR1 LNHDA and CDR2 SQIVND (reference sequence). V gave up 3 bases and J gave up 2 bases, with 13 bases separating them.

The V gene is TRBV19, the J gene TRBJ1-1, with D hard to call. This CDR3 has 15 residues. In germline, CDR1 is LNHDA, CDR2 SQIVND (reference sequence). V was cut by 0 bases and J by 1 base, with 9 bases left in between. CDR3 DNA sequence: TGTGCCAGTAGTATAGATGGACGGACGAACACTGAAGCTTTCTTT. Its translation is CASSIDGRTNTEAFF.

This chain links TRBV11-2 with TRBJ2-3, with 8 positions matching TRBD1. The germline V gene encodes CDR1 SGHAT and CDR2 FQNNGV. The trim removed 5 bases at V and 2 bases at J, leaving 12 bases unmatched. There are 17 residues in the CDR3. In DNA, the CDR3 is TGTGCCAGCAGCCCTAGATATAGCAGGGGGCTCACAGATACGCAGTATTTT. It translates to CASSPRYSRGLTDTQYF.

The chain links TRBV6-2 or TRBV6-3 to TRBJ1-2; D is ambiguous. Trimming removed 6 bases at V and 2 bases at J, with 7 bases between. CDR1 and CDR2 from the germline V gene are MNHEY and SVGEGT. There are 12 residues in the CDR3. CDR3 protein: CASSPGNYGYTF. CDR3 DNA: TGTGCCAGCAGCCCGGGGAACTATGGCTACACCTTC.